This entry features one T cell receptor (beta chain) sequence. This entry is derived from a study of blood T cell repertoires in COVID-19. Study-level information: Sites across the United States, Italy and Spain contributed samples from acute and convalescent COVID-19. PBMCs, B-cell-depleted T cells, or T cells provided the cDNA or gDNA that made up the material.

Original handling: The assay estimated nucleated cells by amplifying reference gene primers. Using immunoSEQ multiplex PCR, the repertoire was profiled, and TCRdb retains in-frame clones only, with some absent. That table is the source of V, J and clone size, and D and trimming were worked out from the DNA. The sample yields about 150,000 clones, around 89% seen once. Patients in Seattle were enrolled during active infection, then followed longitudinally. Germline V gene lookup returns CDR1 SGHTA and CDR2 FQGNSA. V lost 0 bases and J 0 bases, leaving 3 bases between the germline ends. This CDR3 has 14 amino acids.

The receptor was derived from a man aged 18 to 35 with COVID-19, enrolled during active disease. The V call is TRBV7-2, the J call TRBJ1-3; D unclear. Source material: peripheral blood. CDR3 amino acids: CASSLAGSGNTIYF. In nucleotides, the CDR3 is TGTGCCAGCAGCTTAGCCGGCTCTGGAAACACCATATATTTT.